Below, 25 T cell receptor beta chains from the same sample are listed, as sequenced in a study of T cell responses to AZD1222 COVID-19 vaccine. Produced via immunoSEQ multiplex PCR; TCRdb's table is partial and in-frame only. The table includes about 79,000 clones, more than 75% detected once. Material: peripheral blood, obtained on day 0 of AZD1222 vaccination. These receptors were taken from an adult in good health.

This chain connects TRBV30 to TRBJ2-7, with 9 bases aligning to TRBD2. Germline V gene sequence: CDR1 GTSNPN, CDR2 SVGIG (reference sequence). The CDR3 totals 14 residues. V dropped 5 bases and J dropped 3; count of bases not matched to a gene: 8. The CDR3 reads CAWAPAGGFYEQYF. CDR3 DNA: TGTGCCTGGGCCCCAGCGGGAGGATTCTACGAGCAGTACTTC.

The genes are TRBV7-9 and TRBJ2-1, with no clear D. The germline gives CDR1 SEHNR, CDR2 FQNEAQ (reference sequence). This CDR3 is built from 13 residues. Trimming stripped 4 bases from V and 7 bases from J, with 11 bases between. For the CDR3, the DNA is TGTGCCAGCAGCTACTTGGGGTATAATGAGCAGTTCTTC. This gives the protein CASSYLGYNEQFF.

J is TRBJ2-7 and V is TRBV6-5; D is unclear. Germline V lookup: CDR1 MNHEY, CDR2 SVGAGI. This CDR3 region has 12 residues. V was shortened by 7 bases and J by 4 bases, with 11 bases between the two germline ends. The chain's CDR3 is CASKWPDYEQYF. In DNA, the CDR3 is TGTGCCAGCAAATGGCCGGATTACGAGCAGTACTTC.

This chain joins TRBV5-6 and TRBJ2-3; 7 nucleotides match TRBD2. The CDR3 consists of 16 residues. Germline lookup yields CDR1 SGHDT and CDR2 YYEEEE. V lost 1 base, J lost 5 bases, and 10 bases stayed unmatched. The CDR3, as DNA: TGTGCCAGCAGCTTGCCTGGACGGGGGGTCCTAGATACGCAGTATTTT. This translates into CASSLPGRGVLDTQYF.

The chain links TRBV19 to TRBJ1-2; D unresolved. Germline-derived CDR1 and CDR2 are LNHDA and SQIVND (reference sequence). This CDR3 comprises 12 residues. Trimming removed 5 bases at V and 4 bases at J, with 8 bases between. The chain's CDR3 is CASSSAVYGYTF. The CDR3, as DNA: TGTGCCAGTAGTTCCGCCGTCTATGGCTACACCTTC.

This sequence joins TRBV21-1 and TRBJ2-2; the table's D call of TRBD1 was not tested on the DNA. TRBV21-1 is a documented pseudogene. The CDR3 loop spans 15 amino acids. As DNA, the CDR3 is TGTGCCAGCAGCATACAGGGTGGGAACACCGGGGAGCTGTTTTTT. This codes for CASSIQGGNTGELFF.

The chain carries TRBV5-5 and TRBJ1-1, with 9 bases lining up with TRBD1. Losses at the gene ends were 4 bases for V and 1 base for J; bases not matched to a gene: 5. The length of the CDR3 is 15 residues. In germline, CDR1 is SGHKS, CDR2 YYEKEE (reference sequence). CDR3 DNA sequence: TGTGCCAGCAGCCAGGACAGGGGACGGAACACTGAAGCTTTCTTT. It is translated as CASSQDRGRNTEAFF.

The V gene is TRBV6-1, the J gene TRBJ1-4; maybe TRBD1 (5 bases). The germline V and J ends were trimmed by 2 bases and 8 bases, with 12 bases remaining between them. The germline V gene has CDR1 MNHNS and CDR2 SASEGT. The CDR3 runs to 14 residues. The CDR3 reads CASSETRGEEKLFF. The CDR3 DNA is TGTGCCAGCAGTGAAACCCGGGGGGAGGAAAAACTGTTTTTT.

Written as DNA, the CDR3 is TGTGCCAGCACCAAAGAGAGGTCTGGGGCCGGGGAGCTGTTTTTT. Its protein is CASTKERSGAGELFF. The V and J genes are TRBV6-5 and TRBJ2-2, with D unresolved. Germline-derived CDR1 and CDR2 are MNHEY and SVGAGI. Deletions cut 7 bases from V and 6 bases from J, with 18 bases between. The CDR3 covers 15 residues.

The chain combines TRBV19 with TRBJ2-3, with 8 bases lining up with TRBD1. Germline CDR1 and CDR2: LNHDA and SQIVND (reference sequence). Losses at the gene ends were 0 bases for V and 2 bases for J; bases not matched to a gene: 4. The CDR3 has 16 amino acids. In DNA form, the CDR3 reads TGTGCCAGTAGTATAGAAGGACAGGGTGCCACAGATACGCAGTATTTT. Its protein is CASSIEGQGATDTQYF. The whole variable domain, filled in from reference TRBV19 and TRBJ2-3, reads DGGITQSPKYLFRKEGQNVTLSCEQNLNHDAMYWYRQDPGQGLRLIYYSQIVNDFQKGDIAEGYSVSREKKESFPLTVTSAQKNPTAFYLCASSIEGQGATDTQYFGPGTRLTVL.

This clone was recorded a few times. This chain uses TRBV2 with TRBJ2-1; 8 nucleotides match TRBD2. Germline CDR1 SNHLY, CDR2 FYNNEI. J gave up 4 bases and V 2 bases, and 10 bases lay outside the gene matches. CDR3 length: 17 amino acids. DNA of the CDR3: TGTGCCAGCAGTGAAAGGGTAGCGGGGACCGCTTACAATGAGCAGTTCTTC. Its translation: CASSERVAGTAYNEQFF.

The chain has TRBV4-2 and TRBJ2-5; TRBD2 matches at 11 bases. The CDR3 covers 17 residues. Germline V lookup: CDR1 LGHNA, CDR2 YNFKEQ. The trim removed 0 bases at V and 9 bases at J, leaving 12 bases unmatched. The CDR3 reads CASSQDGLAGGTLAQYF. CDR3 sequence (DNA): TGTGCCAGCAGCCAAGATGGGCTAGCGGGGGGAACGCTGGCCCAGTACTTC.

The CDR3 region is CASIRLAGSNEQFF. The CDR3 DNA is TGTGCCAGCATTAGGCTAGCGGGATCCAATGAGCAGTTCTTC. This chain connects TRBV21-1 to TRBJ2-1; the D call TRBD2 from the table was never checked on the DNA. TRBV21-1 is marked as a pseudogene. The length of the CDR3 is 14 residues.

V usage is TRBV7-9 and J usage is TRBJ1-1, with 8 bases identical to TRBD1. The germline V gene encodes CDR1 SEHNR and CDR2 FQNEAQ (reference sequence). The CDR3 runs to 16 residues. Trimming at V came to 2 bases and at J to 0 bases, leaving 5 bases not matched to a gene. The CDR3, as DNA: TGTGCCAGCAGCTTACAGGGGGCGATCATGAACACTGAAGCTTTCTTT. Its translation: CASSLQGAIMNTEAFF.

V is TRBV25-1 and J is TRBJ2-7; D perhaps matches TRBD2 (5 bases). The CDR3 extends over 13 amino acids. Germline-derived CDR1 and CDR2 are MGHDK and SYGVNS. Trimming pared 6 bases from V and 5 bases from J, leaving 14 bases between. CDR3 nucleotide sequence: TGTGCCAGCAGCCGAGACGGGAAGAACGAGCAGTACTTC. The encoded protein is CASSRDGKNEQYF.

The genes are TRBV2 and TRBJ1-6; 8 bases map to TRBD1. Germline loops: CDR1 SNHLY, CDR2 FYNNEI. CDR3 length: 17 amino acids. J was trimmed by 3 bases and V by 2 bases; bases with no gene match: 6. The DNA for the CDR3 is TGTGCCAGCAGTGAAATGGACAGGGCCGGCTATAATTCACCCCTCCACTTT. It encodes CASSEMDRAGYNSPLHF.

This chain connects TRBV6-5 to TRBJ1-5; D remains ambiguous. The CDR3 length is 12 residues. Germline V gives CDR1 MNHEY, CDR2 SVGAGI. The V and J ends lost 6 bases and 9 bases respectively, with 12 bases between them. The CDR3 region has the DNA TGTGCCAGCAGGCCTAGGAGTGGGCCCCAGCATTTT. It encodes CASRPRSGPQHF.

The V and J genes are TRBV5-1 and TRBJ2-1; 8 bases match TRBD2. V shed 0 bases, J shed 2 bases, and the junction held 10 bases outside the gene matches. CDR3 size: 18 residues. Germline loops: CDR1 SGHRS, CDR2 YFSETQ. The CDR3 loop reads CASSLVAGGRNPYNEQFF. CDR3 coding DNA: TGCGCCAGCAGCTTGGTGGCGGGAGGAAGAAACCCCTACAATGAGCAGTTCTTC.

This clone has just a few counts. This chain joins TRBV11-2 and TRBJ2-5, with TRBD1 identical over 7 bases. V lost 5 bases and J lost 2; bases outside the gene matches: 8. Germline-derived CDR1 and CDR2 are SGHAT and FQNNGV. The CDR3 is made up of 15 amino acids. CDR3 in amino acids: CASSRRPGQQETQYF. CDR3 sequence (DNA): TGTGCCAGCAGCAGACGGCCGGGACAGCAAGAGACCCAGTACTTC. Together with reference TRBV11-2 and TRBJ2-5, the CDR3 gives the full variable domain: EAGVAQSPRYKIIEKRQSVAFWCNPISGHATLYWYQQILGQGPKLLIQFQNNGVVDDSQLPKDRFSAERLKGVDSTLKIQPAKLEDSAVYLCASSRRPGQQETQYFGPGTRLLVL.

This clone came up a few times. The chain recombines TRBV2 with TRBJ1-3, with unresolved D. The CDR3 spans 14 residues. Germline CDR1 SNHLY, CDR2 FYNNEI. V lost 8 bases and J lost 2, with 13 bases in between. This chain's CDR3 is CASGRKSPGNTIYF. The CDR3 DNA reads as TGTGCCAGCGGTCGGAAAAGTCCTGGAAACACCATATATTTT.

The rearrangement joins TRBV5-6 to TRBJ1-5; no definite D call. The CDR3 is 17 residues long. The V end lost 4 bases, the J end lost 0 bases, and 17 bases lay between the germline ends. Germline V CDR1 and CDR2: SGHDT, YYEEEE. The DNA of the CDR3 is TGTGCCAGCAGCCTCGGACGGGGATTAAATAGCAATCAGCCCCAGCATTTT. It specifies CASSLGRGLNSNQPQHF.

V gene TRBV28 combines with J gene TRBJ2-2; 10 positions agree with TRBD1. In germline, CDR1 is MDHEN, CDR2 SYDVKM. CDR3 length: 14 amino acids. After removal of 5 bases from V and 3 bases from J, the junction contained 0 bases not matched to a gene. The CDR3 sequence: CASSDRGHTGELFF. The CDR3 coding sequence is TGTGCCAGCAGTGACAGGGGGCACACCGGGGAGCTGTTTTTT. Full variable domain (remainder filled in from reference TRBV28 and TRBJ2-2): DVKVTQSSRYLVKRTGEKVFLECVQDMDHENMFWYRQDPGLGLRLIYFSYDVKMKEKGDIPEGYSVSREKKERFSLILESASTNQTSMYLCASSDRGHTGELFFGEGSRLTVL.

The chain recombines TRBV4-2 with TRBJ2-1, with D possibly TRBD1 on 6 matching bases. Trimming removed 3 bases from V and 4 bases from J, with 10 bases in between. The germline CDR1 and CDR2 sequences are LGHNA and YNFKEQ. This CDR3 contains 14 residues. This CDR3 reads CASSHPGQYNEQFF. For the CDR3, the DNA is TGTGCCAGCAGCCACCCAGGACAGTACAATGAGCAGTTCTTC.

The chain uses TRBV4-1 and TRBJ2-1; D gene ambiguous. The germline V gene has CDR1 MGHRA and CDR2 YSYEKL. The germline V and J ends were trimmed by 0 bases and 4 bases, with 10 bases remaining between them. This CDR3 spans 15 amino acids. The CDR3 sequence is CASSQDRGRYNEQFF. The DNA for the CDR3 is TGCGCCAGCAGCCAAGATAGAGGCAGATACAATGAGCAGTTCTTC.

The CDR3 DNA sequence: TGTGCCAGTAGGGGGGACGGCTATGGCTACACCTTC. Translation: CASRGDGYGYTF. The chain employs TRBV19 and TRBJ1-2; a weak D match, TRBD1 (5 bases). This CDR3 contains 12 residues. The ends were cut back, 6 bases at V and 4 bases at J, with 9 bases in the middle. Germline CDR1 and CDR2: LNHDA and SQIVND (reference sequence).